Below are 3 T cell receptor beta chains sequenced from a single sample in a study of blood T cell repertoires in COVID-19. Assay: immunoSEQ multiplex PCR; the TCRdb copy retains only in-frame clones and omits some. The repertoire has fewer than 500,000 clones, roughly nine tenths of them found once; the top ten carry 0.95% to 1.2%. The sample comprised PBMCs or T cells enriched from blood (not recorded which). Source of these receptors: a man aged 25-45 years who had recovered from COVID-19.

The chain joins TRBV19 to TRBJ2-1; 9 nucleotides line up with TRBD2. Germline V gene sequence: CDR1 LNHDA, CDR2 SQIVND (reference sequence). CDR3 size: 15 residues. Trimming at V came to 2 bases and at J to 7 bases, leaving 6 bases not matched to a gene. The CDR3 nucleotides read TGTGCCAGTAGTATAAAAGCTAGCGGGATGAATGAGCAGTTCTTC. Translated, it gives CASSIKASGMNEQFF. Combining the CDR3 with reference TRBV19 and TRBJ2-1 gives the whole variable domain DGGITQSPKYLFRKEGQNVTLSCEQNLNHDAMYWYRQDPGQGLRLIYYSQIVNDFQKGDIAEGYSVSREKKESFPLTVTSAQKNPTAFYLCASSIKASGMNEQFFGPGTRLTVL.

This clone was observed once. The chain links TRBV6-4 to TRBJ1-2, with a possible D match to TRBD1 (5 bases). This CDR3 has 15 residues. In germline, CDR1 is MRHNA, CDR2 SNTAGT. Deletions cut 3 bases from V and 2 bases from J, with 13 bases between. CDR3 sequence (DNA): TGTGCCAGCAGTGAGAGTGACAGACAAAACTATGGCTACACCTTC. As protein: CASSESDRQNYGYTF.

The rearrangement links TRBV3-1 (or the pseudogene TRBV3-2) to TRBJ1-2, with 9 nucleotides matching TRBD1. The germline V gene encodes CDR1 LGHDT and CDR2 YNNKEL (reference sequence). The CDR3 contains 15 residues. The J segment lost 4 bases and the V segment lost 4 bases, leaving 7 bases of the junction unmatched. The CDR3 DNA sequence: TGTGCCAGCAGCCCCTCCGGGACAGGGACCTATGGCTACACCTTC. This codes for CASSPSGTGTYGYTF.